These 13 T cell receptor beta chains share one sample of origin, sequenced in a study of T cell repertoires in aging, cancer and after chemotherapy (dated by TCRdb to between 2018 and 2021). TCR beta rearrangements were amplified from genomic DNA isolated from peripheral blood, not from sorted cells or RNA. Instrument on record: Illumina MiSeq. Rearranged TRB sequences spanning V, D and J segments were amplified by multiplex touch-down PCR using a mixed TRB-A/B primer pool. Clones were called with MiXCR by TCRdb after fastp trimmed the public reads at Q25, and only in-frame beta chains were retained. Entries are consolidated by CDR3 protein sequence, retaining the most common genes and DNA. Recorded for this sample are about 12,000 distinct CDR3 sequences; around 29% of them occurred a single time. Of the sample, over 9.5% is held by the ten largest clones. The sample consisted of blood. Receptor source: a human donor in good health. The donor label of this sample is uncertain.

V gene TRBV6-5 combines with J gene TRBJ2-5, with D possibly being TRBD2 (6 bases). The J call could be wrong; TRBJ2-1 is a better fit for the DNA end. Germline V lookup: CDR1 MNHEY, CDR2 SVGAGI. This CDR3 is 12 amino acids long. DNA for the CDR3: TGTGCCAGCAGTTTCACTAGCCTCGAGCAGTTCTTC. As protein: CASSFTSLEQFF.

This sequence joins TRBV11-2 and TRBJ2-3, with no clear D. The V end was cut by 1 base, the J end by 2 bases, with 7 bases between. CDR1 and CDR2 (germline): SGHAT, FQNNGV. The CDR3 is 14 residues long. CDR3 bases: TGTGCCAGCAGCTTAGGTGCGTTCACAGATACGCAGTATTTT. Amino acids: CASSLGAFTDTQYF.

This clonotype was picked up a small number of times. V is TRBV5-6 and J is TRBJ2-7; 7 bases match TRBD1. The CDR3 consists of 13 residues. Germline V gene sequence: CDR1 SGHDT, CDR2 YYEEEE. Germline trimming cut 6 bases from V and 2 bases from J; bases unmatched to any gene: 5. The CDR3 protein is CASNPGTAYEQYF. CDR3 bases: TGTGCCAGCAACCCCGGGACAGCCTACGAGCAGTACTTC.

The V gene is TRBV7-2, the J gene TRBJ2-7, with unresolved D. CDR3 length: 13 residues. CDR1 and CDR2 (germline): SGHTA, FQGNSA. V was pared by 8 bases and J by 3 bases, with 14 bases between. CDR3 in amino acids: CASGMRQVYEQYF. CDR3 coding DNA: TGTGCCAGCGGGATGCGGCAAGTCTACGAGCAGTACTTC.

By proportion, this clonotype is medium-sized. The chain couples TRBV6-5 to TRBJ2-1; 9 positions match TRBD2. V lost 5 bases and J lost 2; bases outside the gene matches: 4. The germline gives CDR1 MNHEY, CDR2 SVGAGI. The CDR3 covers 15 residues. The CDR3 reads CASSPSGGTYNEQFF. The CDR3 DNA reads TGTGCCAGCAGTCCAAGCGGGGGGACCTACAATGAGCAGTTCTTC.

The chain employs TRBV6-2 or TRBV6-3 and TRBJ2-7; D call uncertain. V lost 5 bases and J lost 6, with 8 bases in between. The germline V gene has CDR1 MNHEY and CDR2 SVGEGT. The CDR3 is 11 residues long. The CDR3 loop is CASSPRGEQYF. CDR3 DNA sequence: TGTGCCAGCAGTCCCCGAGGCGAGCAGTACTTC.

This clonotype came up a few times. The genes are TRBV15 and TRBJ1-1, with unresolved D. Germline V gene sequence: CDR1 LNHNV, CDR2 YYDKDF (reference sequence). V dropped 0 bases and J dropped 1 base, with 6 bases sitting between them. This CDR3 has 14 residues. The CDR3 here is CATSRDGWNTEAFF. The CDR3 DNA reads TGTGCCACCAGCAGAGATGGCTGGAACACTGAAGCTTTCTTT.

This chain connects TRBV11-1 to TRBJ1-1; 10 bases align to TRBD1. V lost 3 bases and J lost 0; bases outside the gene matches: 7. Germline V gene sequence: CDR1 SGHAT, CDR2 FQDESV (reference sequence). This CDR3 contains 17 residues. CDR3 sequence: CASSLRGQGPMNTEAFF. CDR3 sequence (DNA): TGTGCCAGCAGCTTGAGGGGACAGGGGCCGATGAACACTGAAGCTTTCTTT.

DNA of the CDR3: TGTGCCAGCAGTCCGGACCAGGTTTGGACGCCCGTTGAGCAGTTCTTC. Translated, it gives CASSPDQVWTPVEQFF. The chain has TRBV12-3 or TRBV12-4 and TRBJ2-1; D gene unclear. The germline V and J ends were trimmed by 5 bases and 9 bases, with 23 bases remaining between them. The CDR3 is made up of 16 amino acids.

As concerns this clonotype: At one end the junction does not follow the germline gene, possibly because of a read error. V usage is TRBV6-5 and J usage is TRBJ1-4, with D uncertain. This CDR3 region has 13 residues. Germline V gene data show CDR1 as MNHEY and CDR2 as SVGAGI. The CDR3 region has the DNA TGTGCCATCAGTCCTGGACTGCGGGAAAAACTGTTTTTT. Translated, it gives CAISPGLREKLFF.

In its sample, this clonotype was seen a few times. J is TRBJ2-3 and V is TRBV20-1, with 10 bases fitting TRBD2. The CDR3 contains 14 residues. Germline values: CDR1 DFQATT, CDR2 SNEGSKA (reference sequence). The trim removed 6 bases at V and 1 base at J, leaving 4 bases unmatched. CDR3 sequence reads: CSAPTSGRTDTQYF. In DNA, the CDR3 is TGCAGTGCGCCGACTAGCGGGCGCACAGATACGCAGTATTTT.

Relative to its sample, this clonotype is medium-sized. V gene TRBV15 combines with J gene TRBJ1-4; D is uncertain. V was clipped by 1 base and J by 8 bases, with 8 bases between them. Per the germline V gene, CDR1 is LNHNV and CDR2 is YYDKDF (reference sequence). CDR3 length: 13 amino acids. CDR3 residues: CATSRVRLEKLFF. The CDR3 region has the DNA TGTGCCACCAGCAGAGTCAGGCTGGAAAAACTGTTTTTT.

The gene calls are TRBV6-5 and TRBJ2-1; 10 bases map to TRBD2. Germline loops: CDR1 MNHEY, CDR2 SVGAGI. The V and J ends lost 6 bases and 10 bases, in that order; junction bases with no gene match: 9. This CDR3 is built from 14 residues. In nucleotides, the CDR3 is TGTGCCAGCAGAACTCCTAGCGGGGGACAGGAGCAGTTCTTC. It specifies CASRTPSGGQEQFF.